Listed below are T cell receptor beta chains from one sample, sequenced in a study of regulatory T cells in long-lasting Graves disease. TCRdb re-analysed the multiplex PCR reads in MiXCR, keeping a single row per CDR3 protein. The data contain 400,000 to 450,000 distinct CDR3 sequences, less than 25% of them seen just once; the ten biggest clones take up roughly 26%. The sample consisted of peripheral blood mononuclear cells (PBMCs), taken when the disease was refractory, from a patient treated with antithyroid drugs. The origin of the receptors is a female donor with Graves disease. Each CDR3 is given with its conserved first and last residue. D genes are given only for firm matches. The size field is filled for only some rows; it gives once, few, many or a size class.

j_call	v_call	cdr3_length	d_call	clone_size	cdr3_nt	cdr3_aa
TRBJ1-2	TRBV11-3	13	-	many	TGTGCCAGCAGCCAGGTGGGGGGTGTTGGCTACACCTTC	CASSQVGGVGYTF
TRBJ1-2	TRBV7-8	14	TRBD1	few	TGTGCCAGCAGCGCCCTGACAGGGGACTATGGCTACACCTTC	CASSALTGDYGYTF
TRBJ2-7	TRBV6-2/TRBV6-3	13	TRBD2	-	TGTGCCAGCTCTAGGACTAGCGTCTACGAGCAGTACTTC	CASSRTSVYEQYF
TRBJ1-6	TRBV29-1	17	-	-	TGCAGCGTTCGGTCGGGACTCCCCACTCCGGCTGGCTCACCCCTCCACTTT	CSVRSGLPTPAGSPLHF
TRBJ1-4	TRBV28	16	TRBD1	-	TGTGCCAGCAGTTTTAATCAGGGGGCGGCTAATGAAAAACTGTCTTTT	CASSFNQGAANEKLSF
TRBJ1-3	TRBV5-5	14	-	few	TGTGCCAGCAGCTTTGCTGTTAGAGGAAACACCATATATTTT	CASSFAVRGNTIYF
TRBJ1-4	TRBV28	12	-	many	TGTGCCAGCAGTCCACGGAATGAAAAACTGTTTTTT	CASSPRNEKLFF
TRBJ2-4	TRBV28	15	TRBD2	many	TGTGCCAGCAGCCGACTAGCGGGAGGCAAAAACATTCAGTACTTC	CASSRLAGGKNIQYF
TRBJ1-6	TRBV28	15	-	many	TGTGCCAGCAGGTCCCACCGGGACTATAATTCACCCCTCCACTTT	CASRSHRDYNSPLHF
TRBJ2-5	TRBV12-3/TRBV12-4	13	TRBD1	many	TGTGCCAGCAGAAACAGGGGGCTGGAGACCCAGTACTTC	CASRNRGLETQYF
TRBJ2-7	TRBV28	14	TRBD2	many	TGTGCCAGCAGTCAACCGGGACTAGTCGACGAGCAGTACTTC	CASSQPGLVDEQYF
TRBJ2-1	TRBV19	15	-	-	TGTGCCAGTATGGGATTTAGCGGAGACTACAATGAGCAGTTCTTC	CASMGFSGDYNEQFF
TRBJ1-2	TRBV18	14	TRBD1	once	TGTGCCAGCTCACCACCCACAGGGGCGAAAGGCTACACCTTC	CASSPPTGAKGYTF
TRBJ2-7	TRBV6-1	13	-	many	TGTGCCAGCAGCCCAAGCGGATCCTACGAGCAGTACTTC	CASSPSGSYEQYF
TRBJ2-7	TRBV6-1	16	TRBD1	few	TGTGCCAGCAGTGAAGTGATGGCTAGCAGGGGGTACGAGCAGTACTTC	CASSEVMASRGYEQYF
TRBJ1-4	TRBV28	15	-	many	TGTGCCAGCAGTTTGTCGGGGGCTCGGAGTGAAAAACTGTTTTTT	CASSLSGARSEKLFF
TRBJ2-7	TRBV7-2	16	TRBD1	many	TGTGCCAGCAGCCCCATCACGGGACAGGTTTCCTACGAGCAGTACTTC	CASSPITGQVSYEQYF
TRBJ1-5	TRBV19	17	-	few	TGTGCCAGTAGTATGTTGTTGTCACCGACGGGCAATCAGCCCCAGCATTTT	CASSMLLSPTGNQPQHF
TRBJ2-7	TRBV4-3	17	-	-	TGCGCCAGCAGCCAAGTGGGGAGAGGGCAAGAAGACTACGAGCAGTACTTC	CASSQVGRGQEDYEQYF
TRBJ2-7	TRBV6-1	11	TRBD2	-	TGTGCCAGCACGGGGGGAAACGAGCAGTACTTC	CASTGGNEQYF
TRBJ2-7	TRBV4-2	14	-	many	TGTGCCAGCAGCCAAGAGGATGTGGCGTACGAGCAGTACTTC	CASSQEDVAYEQYF
TRBJ2-7	TRBV20-1	16	TRBD2	-	TGCAGTGCTAGGGAACATAGCGGGAGGTTGGGGTACGAGCAGTACTTC	CSAREHSGRLGYEQYF
TRBJ1-1	TRBV2	15	TRBD1	many	TGTGCCAGCAGTGAGTATGGACAGGGACAGACTGAAGCTTTCTTT	CASSEYGQGQTEAFF
TRBJ2-5	TRBV28	15	-	-	TGTGCCAGCAGTTTCCAAACCCGAATGGTTGAGACCCAGTACTTC	CASSFQTRMVETQYF
TRBJ1-1	TRBV28	10	-	many	TGTGCCAGCAGTTTGTTCCACACTTTCTTT	CASSLFHTFF
TRBJ2-7	TRBV14	13	-	few	TGTGCCAGCAGCCAAGGACTGGTCTACGAGCAGTACTTC	CASSQGLVYEQYF
TRBJ2-7	TRBV29-1	11	-	-	TGCAGCGCTGGTCGACACTCGGAGCAGTACTTC	CSAGRHSEQYF
TRBJ1-1	TRBV7-2	12	TRBD1	many	TGTGCCAGCAGCCCGCAGGGGGTTGAAGCTTTCTTT	CASSPQGVEAFF
TRBJ2-3	TRBV2	13	-	few	TGTGCCAGCGGCACGGGAGCCACAGATACGCAGTATTTT	CASGTGATDTQYF
TRBJ2-7	TRBV28	17	TRBD2	many	TGTGCCAGCAGTAGGGGACTAGCTTCCCCCCTCGGCTACGAGCAGTACTTC	CASSRGLASPLGYEQYF
TRBJ2-7	TRBV15	15	-	few	TGTGCCACCAGCAGAGATCCCCTGGGGACCTACGAGCAGTACTTC	CATSRDPLGTYEQYF
TRBJ1-1	TRBV25-1	16	TRBD1	once	TGTGCCAGCAGTGACGGACAGGGGGCCCTGAACACTGAAGCTTTCTTT	CASSDGQGALNTEAFF
TRBJ2-2	TRBV6-1	14	TRBD2	many	TGTGCCAGCGGGGCGGGAGACACGACCGGGGAGCTGTTTTTT	CASGAGDTTGELFF
TRBJ2-5	TRBV6-5	15	-	many	-	CASSSSTTRGETQYF
TRBJ1-1	TRBV5-1	15	-	many	TGCGCCAGCAGCTCCTCGATCCAGATTAACACTGAAGCTTTCTTT	CASSSSIQINTEAFF
TRBJ2-7	TRBV7-9	16	TRBD2	few	TGTGCCTCTCAAGCTAGCGGGAGTTGGGGCTCCTACGAGCAGTACTTC	CASQASGSWGSYEQYF
TRBJ2-1	TRBV2	14	TRBD2	few	TGTGCCAGCTTACTAGCGGGAGTCCTAAATGAGCAGTTCTTC	CASLLAGVLNEQFF
TRBJ2-7	TRBV20-1	15	TRBD2	-	TGCAGTGCTAGAGGGCTAGCGGGAGAGATCCACGAGCAGTACTTC	CSARGLAGEIHEQYF